This T cell receptor (beta chain) was identified during a study of blood T cell repertoires in COVID-19. Study overall: There were acute and convalescent COVID-19 samples, and they came from the United States, Italy and Spain. From T cells, B-cell-depleted T cells, or PBMCs came the material, which was cDNA or gDNA.

Method: immunoSEQ multiplex PCR; TCRdb's copy keeps in-frame clones and lacks some. The data hold 200,000 or so clones, with roughly 90% observed a single time. This clone was counted a single time. In terms of age and location, participants ranged from roughly 18 to 100 years and lived in under 30 US areas. Participant-reported clinical history was the basis for cohort assignment. The V gene lost 5 bases and the J gene lost 3 bases, with 4 bases spanning the gap. The CDR3 has 12 amino acids. The V call is TRBV12-3 or TRBV12-4, the J call TRBJ2-2; no clear D gene. The TCR sequence derives from a woman aged 35 to 49 with acute COVID-19. Sequencing was done on a sample of PBMCs or T cells enriched from blood (not recorded which). CDR3 amino acids: CASSRYTGELFF. The CDR3 nucleotides read TGTGCCAGCAGTCGGTACACCGGGGAGCTGTTTTTT.